One sample yielded the 32 T cell receptor beta chains listed below, sequenced in a study of tumor-infiltrating lymphocytes in primary liver carcinoma. Starting material for RNA and DNA co-extraction consisted of about 17-30 mg of unsorted bulk tissue. With roughly 500 ng total RNA as template and a constant-region primer, TCR beta cDNA was made. Three rounds of nested multiplex PCR with slightly modified ARM-PCR produced TCR beta libraries. It was with TRBV1-TRBV30 forward primers and a C-beta reverse primer that the first two PCR rounds were run, at approximately 10 cycles each. MiXCR was run by TCRdb on the multiplex PCR reads, yielding one entry per CDR3 protein. Counted here are about 96,000 distinct CDR3 sequences, less than 75% occurring once; the ten biggest clones make up roughly 27%. The material sequenced was tumor-adjacent normal liver tissue. Receptor source: a man between 40 and 49 years old with primary liver carcinoma and hepatitis B virus infection.

The chain carries TRBV11-2 and TRBJ1-1; weak D call: TRBD1 (5 bases). This CDR3 contains 14 residues. V lost 3 bases and J lost 10, with 18 bases in between. CDR1 is SGHAT, CDR2 FQNNGV, per germline. As DNA, the CDR3 is TGTGCCAGCAGCTTGTTGGCCCTCCTCGGGGGAGCTTTCTTT. Translation: CASSLLALLGGAFF.

As for this clonotype: A much larger clone differs by one base, so this may be a read error. The rearrangement uses TRBV25-1 and TRBJ2-5; D gene uncertain. Germline-derived CDR1 and CDR2 are MGHDK and SYGVNS. Trimming took 4 bases from V and 7 from J, leaving 10 bases between them. This CDR3 has 12 residues. CDR3 sequence reads: CASSASGWTQYF. The CDR3 DNA reads TGTGCCAGCAGTGCGTCCGGATGGACCCAGTACTTC. Full variable domain (remainder filled in from reference TRBV25-1 and TRBJ2-5): EADIYQTPRYLVIGTGKKITLECSQTMGHDKMYWYQQDPGMELHLIHYSYGVNSTEKGDLSSESTVSRIRTEHFPLTLESARPSHTSQYLCASSASGWTQYFGPGTRLLVL.

As regards this clonotype: This sequence may be a read error, since a much larger clone differs from it by one base. The genes are TRBV24-1 and TRBJ2-3; 9 positions match TRBD2. CDR1 is KGHDR, CDR2 SFDVKD, per germline. The CDR3 runs 16 residues. CDR3 region: CVTSDIAGAVPDTQYF. CDR3 sequence (DNA): TGTGTCACCAGTGATATAGCGGGAGCAGTCCCAGATACGCAGTATTTT.

In its sample, this clonotype was seen many times. The CDR3 sequence: CASSLLAGGTDTQYF. The CDR3 DNA follows: TGCGCCAGCAGCTTACTAGCGGGAGGCACAGATACGCAGTATTTT. The V call is TRBV5-1, the J call TRBJ2-3; 11 nucleotides line up with TRBD2. V shed 2 bases and J 1 base; nucleotides not matched to a gene: 0. Per the germline V gene, CDR1 is SGHRS and CDR2 is YFSETQ. This CDR3 has 15 residues.

Concerning this clonotype itself: Sequence at one end of the junction differs from germline and may be a read error. The chain combines TRBV12-3 or TRBV12-4 with TRBJ1-1; D is uncertain. CDR3 length equals 15 residues. This CDR3 is CARSFGTLPNTETFF. The CDR3 DNA is TGTGCCAGGAGTTTCGGAACTCTCCCGAACACTGAAACTTTCTTT.

About this clonotype: A much larger clone differs by one base, so this may be a read error. V gene TRBV10-2 combines with J gene TRBJ1-3, with a weak D call TRBD1 (5 bases). CDR1 and CDR2 from the germline V gene are WSHSY and SAAADI. The CDR3 consists of 15 residues. The CDR3 bases are TGCGCCAGCGCGCCGGGGGTAAACTCTGGAAACGCCATATATTTT. It is translated as CASAPGVNSGNAIYF.

This clonotype has only one observation. A much larger clone differs from this one at a single base, so this may be a read error. V and J are TRBV6-5 and TRBJ2-2, with unresolved D. CDR1 is MNHEY and CDR2 is SVGAGI in the germline V gene. The V gene lost 2 bases and the J gene lost 3 bases, with 10 bases spanning the gap. The CDR3 totals 15 residues. The CDR3 nucleotides read TGTGCCAGCAGTTACCAACAGCCGTACACCGGGGAGCTGTTTTTT. It codes for CASSYQQPYTGELFF.

This clonotype was seen ten or more times. This rearrangement joins TRBV10-3 to TRBJ2-2; 7 bases match TRBD2. Germline CDR1 and CDR2: ENHRY and SYGVKD. J lost 3 bases, V lost 6 bases, and 4 bases had no gene match. The CDR3 extends over 14 amino acids. The CDR3 loop is CAIRERDDTGELFF. The CDR3 region has the DNA TGTGCCATCAGGGAGCGGGACGACACCGGGGAGCTGTTTTTT.

In regard to this clonotype: A much bigger clone sits one base away, suggesting this may be a read error. The rearrangement links TRBV29-1 to TRBJ1-2; a weak D match, TRBD1 (5 bases). CDR1 SQVTM and CDR2 ANQGSEA come from the germline V gene. This CDR3 is 16 amino acids long. This CDR3 is CSVVHREGRLNYGHTF. The DNA for the CDR3 is TGCAGCGTTGTCCACCGGGAGGGGCGTTTAAACTATGGCCACACCTTC.

The rearrangement joins TRBV12-3 or TRBV12-4 to TRBJ2-5; D is uncertain. This CDR3 is built from 13 residues. CDR3 nucleotides: TGTACCAACAGTTTGGGTAGCCAAGAGACCCAGTACTTC. It specifies CTNSLGSQETQYF.

Concerning this clonotype itself: Germline is not matched at one junction end, which may reflect a read error. The rearrangement joins TRBV29-1 to TRBJ2-7, with 7 bases fitting TRBD1. The germline V gene has CDR1 SQVTM and CDR2 ANQGSEA. The CDR3 covers 14 residues. CDR3 sequence (DNA): TGCAGCGTTATAAGAGGGGGCAGCCCCTACGAACAGTACTTC. Translating gives CSVIRGGSPYEQYF.

This clonotype was detected a few times. An end of the junction differs from the germline gene, which may be a read error. This rearrangement joins TRBV6-5 to TRBJ1-1; D is possibly TRBD1 (5 bases). The germline V gene encodes CDR1 MNHEY and CDR2 SVGAGI. The CDR3 contains 13 residues. CDR3 loop: CASTDRGNTGAFF. In DNA form, the CDR3 reads TGTGCCAGCACTGATAGGGGAAACACTGGAGCTTTCTTT.

This clonotype was detected a few times. Given a much more abundant clone one base away, this may be a read error. The conserved closing phenylalanine or tryptophan is absent in this CDR3, likely reflecting a read error. The chain has TRBV4-1 and TRBJ2-4; 8 positions agree with TRBD2. This CDR3 has 15 amino acids. Germline loops: CDR1 MGHRA, CDR2 YSYEKL. V trimming: 4 bases; J trimming: 1 base; junction bases outside the gene matches: 3. The CDR3 bases are TGCGCCAGCAGCCCGGGAGGGGGGGCCAAAAACATTCAGTACGTC. Its translation is CASSPGGGAKNIQYV.

The sample holds one count of this clonotype. The missing conserved phenylalanine or tryptophan at the end of this CDR3 makes a read error likely. Here the CDR3 DNA reads TGTGCCACCAGCCTCGGGACTAGCTCACAAACAGATACGCAGTATGTT. Its protein product is CATSLGTSSQTDTQYV. The rearrangement links TRBV11-1 to TRBJ2-3; 9 nucleotides agree with TRBD2. This CDR3 is 16 amino acids long. CDR1 and CDR2 from the germline V gene are SGHAT and FQDESV (reference sequence).

The chain has TRBV29-1 and TRBJ1-2; tentatively, D is TRBD1 (6 bases). The CDR3 runs to 12 residues. Germline CDR1 is SQVTM and CDR2 is ANQGSEA. Trimming left V 7 bases short and J 11 bases short, with 20 bases between. The CDR3 reads CSAPDHTGTYTF. The CDR3 DNA sequence: TGCAGCGCTCCAGACCATACAGGGACATACACCTTC.

Comment on this clonotype: This likely comes from a read error, as the CDR3 has no conserved phenylalanine or tryptophan at its end. CDR3 DNA sequence: TGCAGCGTTGAAGCACCAGGAGTAGGTGGCTACACCTTA. This translates into CSVEAPGVGGYTL. This sequence joins TRBV29-1 and TRBJ1-2; D is undetermined. Between the trimmed V and J ends, which lost 1 base and 7 bases, there was a span of 13 bases. Germline values: CDR1 SQVTM, CDR2 ANQGSEA. The CDR3 length is 13 residues.

Turning to this clonotype: The germline gene is not matched at one end of the junction; a read error may be the cause. The CDR3 sequence: CASNLAGDVTGELFF. For the CDR3, the DNA is TGCGCCAGCAATCTAGCGGGAGATGTCACCGGGGAACTGTTTTTC. The chain carries TRBV4-1 and TRBJ2-2; 10 bases map to TRBD2. The V gene's germline CDR1 is MGHRA and CDR2 YSYEKL. The CDR3 sequence is 15 residues long.

Concerning this clonotype: The germline gene is not matched at one end of the junction; a read error may be the cause. This chain joins TRBV11-2 and TRBJ2-1; 9 nucleotides align to TRBD2. The V gene's germline CDR1 is SGHAT and CDR2 FQNNGV. The CDR3 consists of 15 residues. The CDR3 DNA sequence: TGTGTCAGCAGCTTAGTGGCGGGAGGGCAATATGAACAGTTCTTC. It specifies CVSSLVAGGQYEQFF.

Concerning this clonotype itself: Its ends do not fully match the called genes, so a read error is possible. The rearrangement uses TRBV11-2 and TRBJ2-3, with 7 bases identical to TRBD1. The CDR3 consists of 16 residues. Per germline, CDR1 SGHAT and CDR2 FQNNGV. CDR3 in amino acids: CAISLDVGGLTDTQYF. The DNA of the CDR3 is TGTGCCATCAGCTTAGATGTAGGGGGCCTCACGGATACGCAGTATTTT.

With respect to this clonotype: The junction departs from germline at one end; a sequencing error may be responsible. The chain recombines TRBV11-2 with TRBJ2-7; D is unclear. The length of the CDR3 is 12 residues. Germline V lookup: CDR1 SGHAT, CDR2 FQNNGV. The CDR3 coding sequence is TGTGCCAACAGTTTAGTTCCGAAGGAGCACTACTTC. It yields the protein CANSLVPKEHYF.

This clonotype came up many times. The gene calls are TRBV29-1 and TRBJ2-3; no firm D call. The CDR3 is 15 amino acids. The germline V gene has CDR1 SQVTM and CDR2 ANQGSEA. V lost 7 bases and J lost 0, with 17 bases in between. The CDR3 loop reads CSAGSVPLSTDTQYF. CDR3 coding DNA: TGCAGCGCTGGATCTGTCCCTTTAAGCACAGATACGCAGTATTTT.

This sequence joins TRBV30 and TRBJ1-5, with unresolved D. Per the germline V gene, CDR1 is GTSNPN and CDR2 is SVGIG (reference sequence). CDR3 length equals 14 residues. The V and J ends lost 2 bases and 0 bases respectively, with 8 bases between them. DNA of the CDR3: TGTGCCTGGAGTTTCAGGACTAGCAATCAGCCCCAGCATTTT. Translation: CAWSFRTSNQPQHF. Based on the CDR3 plus reference TRBV30 and TRBJ1-5, the full variable domain is SQTIHQWPATLVQPVGSPLSLECTVEGTSNPNLYWYRQAAGRGLQLLFYSVGIGQISSEVPQNLSASRPQDRQFILSSKKLLLSDSGFYLCAWSFRTSNQPQHFGDGTRLSIL.

Note on this clonotype: The junction departs from the called germline gene at one end, perhaps through a read error. The chain couples TRBV4-1 to TRBJ2-1, with TRBD2 matching 7 bases. Germline V lookup: CDR1 MGHRA, CDR2 YSYEKL. The CDR3 spans 18 residues. The CDR3 DNA follows: TGCACCAGCAGCCTAGGATTGATCAGCGGGGCGGAGGGAAATGAGCAGTTCTTC. Residues: CTSSLGLISGAEGNEQFF.

Note on this clonotype: Given a much more abundant clone one base away, this may be a read error. CDR3 nucleotides: TGTGCCAGCAGCTTAGTCGGGACAGAGTACGAGCAGTGCTTC. It yields the protein CASSLVGTEYEQCF. The chain uses TRBV7-8 and TRBJ2-7, with 7 bases fitting TRBD1. This CDR3 has 14 amino acids. The germline CDR1 and CDR2 sequences are SGHVS and FQNEAQ.

As for this clonotype: Mismatch with germline at one junction end may stem from a read error. The V call is TRBV6-5, the J call TRBJ1-3; maybe TRBD1 (6 bases). Looked up from germline, CDR1 is MNHEY and CDR2 is SVGAGI. The CDR3 has 19 residues. DNA of the CDR3: TGTGCCAGCAGTTACCCGGTTATAGGGTTGGGACACTCTGGAGACACCATATATTTT. It codes for CASSYPVIGLGHSGDTIYF.

The rearrangement uses TRBV11-2 and TRBJ2-3; possible D gene TRBD1, 7 bases. CDR3 length equals 14 residues. V shed 0 bases and J shed 9 bases, with 13 bases lying between them. The germline gives CDR1 SGHAT, CDR2 FQNNGV. Written as DNA, the CDR3 is TGTGCCAGCAGCTTAGATCAGGGGGGTCACACGCAGTATTTT. It specifies CASSLDQGGHTQYF.

The chain combines TRBV20-1 with TRBJ2-7, with D perhaps assigned TRBD1 or TRBD2 (5 bases each). The CDR3 runs to 13 residues. With 4 bases removed from V and 2 bases from J, the gap between germline ends came to 12 bases. Germline loops: CDR1 DFQATT, CDR2 SNEGSKA (reference sequence). DNA of the CDR3: TGCAGTGCTATGGGACGTATCGCCTACGAGCAGTACTTC. Amino acids: CSAMGRIAYEQYF.

This clonotype showed up many times. This chain links TRBV12-3 or TRBV12-4 with TRBJ2-1; 7 bases agree with TRBD2. The CDR3 is made up of 14 amino acids. With 2 bases clipped from V and 5 bases from J, the junction kept 3 bases outside the gene matches. The CDR3, as DNA: TGTGCCAGCAGTTTAAGCGGGGCGGACAATGAGCAGTTCTTC. It codes for CASSLSGADNEQFF.

A note on this clonotype: One end of the junction varies from germline; a read error may be responsible. The chain carries TRBV10-3 and TRBJ2-5; 7 bases map to TRBD1. This CDR3 is 14 amino acids long. From germline, CDR1 is ENHRY and CDR2 SYGVKD. The CDR3 region is CGISEGQNQETQYF. Here the CDR3 DNA reads TGTGGCATCAGTGAGGGACAGAACCAAGAGACCCAGTATTTC.

This clonotype has ten or more counts. The V gene is TRBV7-4, the J gene TRBJ2-7; D ambiguous. CDR1 is SGHVT, CDR2 SQSDAQ, per germline. The CDR3 contains 13 residues. V gave up 3 bases and J gave up 3 bases, with 9 bases separating them. As DNA, the CDR3 is TGTGCCAGCAGCTTCAAATCTGACTACGAGCAGTACTTC. Amino acids: CASSFKSDYEQYF.

In this sample, this clonotype turned up once. The rearrangement links TRBV12-3 or TRBV12-4 to TRBJ1-3, with D hard to call. V was trimmed by 6 bases and J by 4 bases, leaving 10 bases between them. The CDR3 is 13 amino acids. In DNA, the CDR3 is TGTGCCAGCAGCCTGGGAGGGGGAAACACCATATATTTT. Amino acids: CASSLGGGNTIYF.

The chain carries TRBV5-6 and TRBJ2-3; 10 nucleotides align to TRBD2. J lost 0 bases, V lost 1 base, and 8 bases had no gene match. The CDR3 covers 18 residues. Germline V lookup: CDR1 SGHDT, CDR2 YYEEEE. DNA of the CDR3: TGTGCCAGCAGCTTGTTGGGACTAGCGAAGACTAGCACAGATACGCAGTATTTT. It translates to CASSLLGLAKTSTDTQYF. Together with reference TRBV5-6 and TRBJ2-3, the CDR3 gives the full variable domain: DAGVTQSPTHLIKTRGQQVTLRCSPKSGHDTVSWYQQALGQGPQFIFQYYEEEERQRGNFPDRFSGHQFPNYSSELNVNALLLGDSALYLCASSLLGLAKTSTDTQYFGPGTRLTVL.